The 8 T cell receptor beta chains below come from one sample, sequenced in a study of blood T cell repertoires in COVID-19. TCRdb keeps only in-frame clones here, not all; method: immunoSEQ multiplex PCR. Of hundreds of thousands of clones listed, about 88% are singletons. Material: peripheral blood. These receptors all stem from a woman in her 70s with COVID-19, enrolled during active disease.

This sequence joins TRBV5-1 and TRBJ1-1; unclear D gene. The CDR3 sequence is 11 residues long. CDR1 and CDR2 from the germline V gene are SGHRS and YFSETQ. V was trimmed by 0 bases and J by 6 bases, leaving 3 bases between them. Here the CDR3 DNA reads TGCGCCAGCAGCTTGGTAGCTGAAGCTTTCTTT. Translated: CASSLVAEAFF.

The DNA for the CDR3 is TGTGCCAGCAGTACCAACAGGGGGCGTTCCTACGAGCAGTACTTC. Translated, it gives CASSTNRGRSYEQYF. The chain links TRBV2 to TRBJ2-7, with 9 bases aligning to TRBD1. CDR3 size: 15 residues. Germline CDR1 is SNHLY and CDR2 is FYNNEI. J was trimmed by 1 base and V by 5 bases; bases with no gene match: 6.

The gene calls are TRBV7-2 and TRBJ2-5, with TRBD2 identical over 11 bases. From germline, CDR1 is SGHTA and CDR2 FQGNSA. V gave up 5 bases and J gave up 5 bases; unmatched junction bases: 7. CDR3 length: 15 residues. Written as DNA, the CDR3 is TGTGCCAGCAGCCTCCAGGCTAGCGGGGGGGAGACCCAGTACTTC. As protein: CASSLQASGGETQYF.

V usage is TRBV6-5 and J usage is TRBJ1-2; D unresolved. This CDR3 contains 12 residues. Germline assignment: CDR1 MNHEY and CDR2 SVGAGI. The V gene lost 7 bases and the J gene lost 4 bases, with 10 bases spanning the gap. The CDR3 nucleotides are TGTGCCAGCACTCGGTCCCTCTATGGCTACACCTTC. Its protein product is CASTRSLYGYTF.

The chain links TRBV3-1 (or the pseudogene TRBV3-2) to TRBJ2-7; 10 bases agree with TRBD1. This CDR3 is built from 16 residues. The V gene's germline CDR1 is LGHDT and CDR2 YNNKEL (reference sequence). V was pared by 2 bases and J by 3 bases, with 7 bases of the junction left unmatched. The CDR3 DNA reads TGTGCCAGCAGCCAACCCACCGGGACAGGGGTCTACGAGCAGTACTTC. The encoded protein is CASSQPTGTGVYEQYF.

The DNA for the CDR3 is TGTGCCAGCAGTCAAGCCGTCTACGAGCAGTACTTC. Translating gives CASSQAVYEQYF. The chain joins TRBV28 to TRBJ2-7; unclear D gene. Germline V gives CDR1 MDHEN, CDR2 SYDVKM. Trimming removed 5 bases at V and 3 bases at J, with 8 bases between. The CDR3 length is 12 residues.

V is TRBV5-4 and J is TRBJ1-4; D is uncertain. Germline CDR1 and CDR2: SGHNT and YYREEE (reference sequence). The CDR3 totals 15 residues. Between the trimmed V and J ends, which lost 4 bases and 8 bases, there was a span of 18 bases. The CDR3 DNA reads TGTGCCAGCAGCGAAAAGGCCCCCCGGGGAGAAAAACTGTTTTTT. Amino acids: CASSEKAPRGEKLFF. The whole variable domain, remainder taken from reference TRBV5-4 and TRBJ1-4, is ETGVTQSPTHLIKTRGQQVTLRCSSQSGHNTVSWYQQALGQGPQFIFQYYREEENGRGNFPPRFSGLQFPNYSSELNVNALELDDSALYLCASSEKAPRGEKLFFGSGTQLSVL.

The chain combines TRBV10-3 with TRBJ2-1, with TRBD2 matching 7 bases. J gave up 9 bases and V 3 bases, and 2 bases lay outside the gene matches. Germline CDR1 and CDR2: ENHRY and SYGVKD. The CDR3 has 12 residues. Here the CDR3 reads CAISETSVEQFF. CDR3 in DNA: TGTGCCATCAGTGAAACTAGCGTTGAGCAGTTCTTC.